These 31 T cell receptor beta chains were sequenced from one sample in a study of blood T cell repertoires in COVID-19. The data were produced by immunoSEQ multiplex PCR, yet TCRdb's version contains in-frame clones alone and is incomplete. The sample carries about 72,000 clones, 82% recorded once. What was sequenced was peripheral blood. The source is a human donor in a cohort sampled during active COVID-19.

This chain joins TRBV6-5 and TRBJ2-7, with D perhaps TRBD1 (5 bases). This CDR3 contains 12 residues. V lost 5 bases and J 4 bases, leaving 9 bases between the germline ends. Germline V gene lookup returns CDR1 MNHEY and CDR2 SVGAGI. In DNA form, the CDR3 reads TGTGCCAGCAGTAGGACAATGTACGAGCAGTACTTC. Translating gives CASSRTMYEQYF.

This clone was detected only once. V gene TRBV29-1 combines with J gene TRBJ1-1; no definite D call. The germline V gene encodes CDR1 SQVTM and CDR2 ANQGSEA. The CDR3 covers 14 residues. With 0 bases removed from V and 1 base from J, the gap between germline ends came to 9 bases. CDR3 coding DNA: TGCAGCGTTGAAGATATCGGGGAGAACACTGAAGCTTTCTTT. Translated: CSVEDIGENTEAFF.

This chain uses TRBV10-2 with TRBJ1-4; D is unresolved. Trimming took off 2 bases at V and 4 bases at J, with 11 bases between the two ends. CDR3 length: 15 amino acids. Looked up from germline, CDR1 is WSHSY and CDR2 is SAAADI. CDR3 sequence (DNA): TGCGCCAGCAGTGAGCCAAGACTATATAATGAAAAACTGTTTTTT. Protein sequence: CASSEPRLYNEKLFF.

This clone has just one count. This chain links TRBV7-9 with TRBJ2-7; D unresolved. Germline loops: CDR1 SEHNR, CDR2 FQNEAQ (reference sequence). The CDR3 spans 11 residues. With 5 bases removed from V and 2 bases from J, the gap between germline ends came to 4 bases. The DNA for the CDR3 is TGTGCCAGCAGCCCAGCCTACGAGCAGTACTTC. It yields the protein CASSPAYEQYF.

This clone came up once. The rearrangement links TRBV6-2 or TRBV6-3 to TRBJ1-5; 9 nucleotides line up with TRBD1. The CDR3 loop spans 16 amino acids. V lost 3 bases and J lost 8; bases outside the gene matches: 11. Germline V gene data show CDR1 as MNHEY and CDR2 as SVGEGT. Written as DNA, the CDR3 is TGTGCCAGCAGTTATGCTAGCGGACAGGGGAGGGAGCCCCAGCATTTT. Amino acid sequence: CASSYASGQGREPQHF.

As DNA, the CDR3 is TGCAGCGTAGTAGTCCTAGCGGGGGGGCGCGGTGAGCAGTTCTTC. Protein sequence: CSVVVLAGGRGEQFF. The chain joins TRBV29-1 to TRBJ2-1; 12 bases are a match to TRBD2. The CDR3 loop spans 15 amino acids. The V gene's germline CDR1 is SQVTM and CDR2 ANQGSEA. Unmatched junction bases numbered 12, after V lost 6 bases and J lost 9 bases.

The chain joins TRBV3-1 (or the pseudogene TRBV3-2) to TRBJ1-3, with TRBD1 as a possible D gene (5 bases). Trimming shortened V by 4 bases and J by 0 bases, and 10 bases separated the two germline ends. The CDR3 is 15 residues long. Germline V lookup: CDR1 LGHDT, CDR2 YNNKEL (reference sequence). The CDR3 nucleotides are TGTGCCAGCAGCCTTTGGACATACTCTGGAAACACCATATATTTT. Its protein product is CASSLWTYSGNTIYF.

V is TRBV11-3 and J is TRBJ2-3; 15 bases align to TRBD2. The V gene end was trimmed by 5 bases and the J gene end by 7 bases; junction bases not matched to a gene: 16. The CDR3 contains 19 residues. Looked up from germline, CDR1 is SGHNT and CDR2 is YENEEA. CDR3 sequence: CASSPSYGLAGGGHHTQYF. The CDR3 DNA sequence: TGTGCCAGCAGCCCTTCCTACGGACTAGCGGGGGGGGGACATCATACGCAGTATTTT.

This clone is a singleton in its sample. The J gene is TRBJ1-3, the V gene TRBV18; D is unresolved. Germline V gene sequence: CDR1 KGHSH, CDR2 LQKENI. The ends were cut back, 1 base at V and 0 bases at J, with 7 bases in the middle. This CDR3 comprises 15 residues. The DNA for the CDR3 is TGTGCCAGCTCACCACAGTCGGTCTCTGGAAACACCATATATTTT. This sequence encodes CASSPQSVSGNTIYF.

CDR3 sequence (DNA): TGTGCCAGCAGCCAGCTAGAAGGACTAGAGTACTTC. Its protein product is CASSQLEGLEYF. V is TRBV3-1 (or the pseudogene TRBV3-2) and J is TRBJ2-5, with 7 nucleotides matching TRBD2. CDR3 size: 12 residues. V was clipped by 3 bases and J by 12 bases; unmatched bases: 7. Germline V gene sequence: CDR1 LGHDT, CDR2 YNNKEL (reference sequence).

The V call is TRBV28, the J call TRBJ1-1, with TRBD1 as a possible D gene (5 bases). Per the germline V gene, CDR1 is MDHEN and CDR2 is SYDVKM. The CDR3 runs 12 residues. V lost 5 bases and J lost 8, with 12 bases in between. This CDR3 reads CASSPRVGEAFF. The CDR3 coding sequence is TGTGCCAGCAGTCCCAGGGTGGGGGAAGCTTTCTTT. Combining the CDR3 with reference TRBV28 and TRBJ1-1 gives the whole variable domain DVKVTQSSRYLVKRTGEKVFLECVQDMDHENMFWYRQDPGLGLRLIYFSYDVKMKEKGDIPEGYSVSREKKERFSLILESASTNQTSMYLCASSPRVGEAFFGQGTRLTVV.

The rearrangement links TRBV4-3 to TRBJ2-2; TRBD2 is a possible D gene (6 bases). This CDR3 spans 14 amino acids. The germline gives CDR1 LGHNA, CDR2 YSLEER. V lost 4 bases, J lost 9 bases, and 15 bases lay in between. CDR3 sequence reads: CASSLGRLARELFF. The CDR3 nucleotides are TGCGCCAGCAGCCTTGGGAGGCTGGCGAGGGAGCTGTTTTTT.

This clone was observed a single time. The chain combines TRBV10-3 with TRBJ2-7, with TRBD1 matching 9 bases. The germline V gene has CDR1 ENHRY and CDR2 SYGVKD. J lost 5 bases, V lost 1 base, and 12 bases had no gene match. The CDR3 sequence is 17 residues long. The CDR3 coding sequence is TGTGCCATCAGTGAGTTGAACCCGGGACAGGGATCGGACGAGCAGTACTTC. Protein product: CAISELNPGQGSDEQYF.

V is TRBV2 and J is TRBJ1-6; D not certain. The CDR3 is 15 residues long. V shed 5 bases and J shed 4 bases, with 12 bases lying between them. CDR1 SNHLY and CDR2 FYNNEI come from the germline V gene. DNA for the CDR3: TGTGCCAGCAGTAGTCAAACAATGTATAATTCACCCCTCCACTTT. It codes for CASSSQTMYNSPLHF.

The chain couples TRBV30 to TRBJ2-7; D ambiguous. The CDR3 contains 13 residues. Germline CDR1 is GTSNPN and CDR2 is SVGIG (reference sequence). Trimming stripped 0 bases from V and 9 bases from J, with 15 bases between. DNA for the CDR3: TGTGCCTGGAGTGTAAACGTCCAGGTTGGGCAGTACTTC. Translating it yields CAWSVNVQVGQYF.

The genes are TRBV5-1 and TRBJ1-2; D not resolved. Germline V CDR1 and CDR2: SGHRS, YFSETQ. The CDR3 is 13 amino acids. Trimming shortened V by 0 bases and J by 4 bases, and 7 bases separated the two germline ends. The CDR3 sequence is CASSLAEAYGYTF. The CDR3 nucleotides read TGCGCCAGCAGCTTGGCCGAAGCCTATGGCTACACCTTC.

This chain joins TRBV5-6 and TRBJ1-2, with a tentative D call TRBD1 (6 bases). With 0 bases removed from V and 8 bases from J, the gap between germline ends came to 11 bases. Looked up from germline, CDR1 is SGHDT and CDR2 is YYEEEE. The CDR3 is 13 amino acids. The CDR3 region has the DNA TGTGCCAGCAGCTTGGACAGGGTAGGGGGCTACACCTTC. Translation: CASSLDRVGGYTF.

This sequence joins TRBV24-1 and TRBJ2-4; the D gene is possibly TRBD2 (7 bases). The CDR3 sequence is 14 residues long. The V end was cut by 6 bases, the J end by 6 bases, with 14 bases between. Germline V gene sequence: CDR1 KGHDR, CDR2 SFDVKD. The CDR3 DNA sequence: TGTGCCACCAGTCCGGGGGGCACCGTAAACATTCAGTACTTC. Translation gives CATSPGGTVNIQYF.

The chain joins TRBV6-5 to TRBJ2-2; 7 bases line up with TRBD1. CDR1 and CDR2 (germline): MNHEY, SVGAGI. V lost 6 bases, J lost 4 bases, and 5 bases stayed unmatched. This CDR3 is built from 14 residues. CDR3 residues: CASSLRDSTGELFF. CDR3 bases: TGTGCCAGCAGCCTTCGGGACAGCACCGGGGAGCTGTTTTTT.

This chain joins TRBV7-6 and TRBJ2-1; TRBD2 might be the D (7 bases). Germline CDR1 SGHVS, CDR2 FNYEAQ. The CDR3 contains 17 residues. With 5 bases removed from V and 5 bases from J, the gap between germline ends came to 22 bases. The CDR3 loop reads CASSVPDWGGRHNEQFF. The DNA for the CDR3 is TGTGCCAGCAGCGTCCCGGACTGGGGGGGGCGACACAATGAGCAGTTCTTC.

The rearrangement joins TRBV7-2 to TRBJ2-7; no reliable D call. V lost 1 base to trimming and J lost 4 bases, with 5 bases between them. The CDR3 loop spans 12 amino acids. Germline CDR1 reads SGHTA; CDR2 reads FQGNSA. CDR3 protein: CASSLGAYEQYF. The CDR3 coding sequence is TGTGCCAGCAGCTTAGGAGCGTACGAGCAGTACTTC.

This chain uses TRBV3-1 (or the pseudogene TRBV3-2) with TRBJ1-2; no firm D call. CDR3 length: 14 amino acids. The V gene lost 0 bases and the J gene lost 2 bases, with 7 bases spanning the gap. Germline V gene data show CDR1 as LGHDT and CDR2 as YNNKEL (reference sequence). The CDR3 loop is CASSQDQINYGYTF. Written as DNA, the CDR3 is TGTGCCAGCAGCCAAGATCAGATAAACTATGGCTACACCTTC.

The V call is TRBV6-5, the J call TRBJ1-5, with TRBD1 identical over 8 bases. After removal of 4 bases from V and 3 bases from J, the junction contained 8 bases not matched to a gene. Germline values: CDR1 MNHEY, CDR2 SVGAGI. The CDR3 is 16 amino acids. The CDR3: CASSFRGPSDNQPQHF. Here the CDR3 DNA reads TGTGCCAGCAGTTTCAGGGGGCCTTCAGACAATCAGCCCCAGCATTTT.

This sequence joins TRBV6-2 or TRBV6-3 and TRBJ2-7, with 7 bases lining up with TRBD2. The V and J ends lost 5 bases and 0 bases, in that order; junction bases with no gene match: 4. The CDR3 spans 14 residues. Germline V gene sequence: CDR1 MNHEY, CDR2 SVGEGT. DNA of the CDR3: TGTGCCAGCAGTACTACTAGCGTCTCCTACGAGCAGTACTTC. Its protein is CASSTTSVSYEQYF.

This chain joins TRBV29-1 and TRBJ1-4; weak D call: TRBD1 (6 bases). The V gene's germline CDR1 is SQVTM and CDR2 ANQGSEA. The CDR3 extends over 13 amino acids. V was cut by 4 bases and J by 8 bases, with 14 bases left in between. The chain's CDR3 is CSVARGLGEKLFF. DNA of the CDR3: TGCAGCGTTGCCAGGGGCTTGGGGGAAAAACTGTTTTTT. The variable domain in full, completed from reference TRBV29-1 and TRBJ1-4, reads SAVISQKPSRDICQRGTSLTIQCQVDSQVTMMFWYRQQPGQSLTLIATANQGSEATYESGFVIDKFPISRPNLTFSTLTVSNMSPEDSSIYLCSVARGLGEKLFFGSGTQLSVL.

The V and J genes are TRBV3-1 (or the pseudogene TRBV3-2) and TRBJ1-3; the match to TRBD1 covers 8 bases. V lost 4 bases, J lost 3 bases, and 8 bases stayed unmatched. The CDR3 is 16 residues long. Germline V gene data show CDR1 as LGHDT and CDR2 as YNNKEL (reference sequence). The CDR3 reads CASSPQAGGFGNTIYF. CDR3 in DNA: TGTGCCAGCAGCCCCCAGGCAGGGGGCTTTGGAAACACCATATATTTT.

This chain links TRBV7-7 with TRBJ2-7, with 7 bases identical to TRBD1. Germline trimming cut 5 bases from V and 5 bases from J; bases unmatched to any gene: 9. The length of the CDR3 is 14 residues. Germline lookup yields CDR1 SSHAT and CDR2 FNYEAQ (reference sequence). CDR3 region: CASSPDRVSNEQYF. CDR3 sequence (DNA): TGTGCCAGCAGCCCCGACAGGGTGTCCAACGAGCAGTACTTC.

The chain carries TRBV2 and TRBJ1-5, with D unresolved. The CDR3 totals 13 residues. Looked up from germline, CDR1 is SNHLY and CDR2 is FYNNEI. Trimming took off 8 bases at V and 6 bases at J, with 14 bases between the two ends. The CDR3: CASGMAETQPQHF. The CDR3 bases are TGTGCCAGCGGTATGGCGGAAACTCAGCCCCAGCATTTT.

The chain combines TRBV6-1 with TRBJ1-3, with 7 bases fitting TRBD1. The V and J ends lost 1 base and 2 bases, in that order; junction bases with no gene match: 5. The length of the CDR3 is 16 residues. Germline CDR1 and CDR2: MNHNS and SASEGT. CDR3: CASSEVGTAAGNTIYF. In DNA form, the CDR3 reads TGTGCCAGCAGTGAAGTGGGGACAGCAGCTGGAAACACCATATATTTT.

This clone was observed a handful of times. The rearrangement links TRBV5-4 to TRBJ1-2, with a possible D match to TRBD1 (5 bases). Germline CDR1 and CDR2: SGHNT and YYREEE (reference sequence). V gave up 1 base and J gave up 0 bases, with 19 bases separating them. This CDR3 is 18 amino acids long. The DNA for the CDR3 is TGTGCCAGCAGCTTGTCCGGGGGTTGGATAGATCCTAACTATGGCTACACCTTC. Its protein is CASSLSGGWIDPNYGYTF. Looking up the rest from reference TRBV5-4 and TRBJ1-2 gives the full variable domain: ETGVTQSPTHLIKTRGQQVTLRCSSQSGHNTVSWYQQALGQGPQFIFQYYREEENGRGNFPPRFSGLQFPNYSSELNVNALELDDSALYLCASSLSGGWIDPNYGYTFGSGTRLTVV.

The CDR3 DNA is TGTGCCAGCAGCCACCCAACAGGTTCGAACACCGGGGAGCTGTTTTTT. It is translated as CASSHPTGSNTGELFF. The rearrangement uses TRBV3-1 (or the pseudogene TRBV3-2) and TRBJ2-2; the D gene is possibly TRBD1 (5 bases). CDR3 length equals 16 residues. Germline V gene data show CDR1 as LGHDT and CDR2 as YNNKEL (reference sequence). The V end was cut by 3 bases, the J end by 0 bases, with 11 bases between.